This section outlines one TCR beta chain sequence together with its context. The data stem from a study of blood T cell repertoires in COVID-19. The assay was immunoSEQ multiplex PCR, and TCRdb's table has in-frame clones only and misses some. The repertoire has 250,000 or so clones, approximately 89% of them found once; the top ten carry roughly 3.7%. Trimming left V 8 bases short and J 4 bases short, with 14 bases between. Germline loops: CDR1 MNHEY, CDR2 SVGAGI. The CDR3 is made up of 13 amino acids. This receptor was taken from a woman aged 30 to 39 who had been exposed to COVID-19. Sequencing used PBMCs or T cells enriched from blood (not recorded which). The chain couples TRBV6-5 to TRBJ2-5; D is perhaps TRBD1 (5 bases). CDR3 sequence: CASGRPGRETQYF. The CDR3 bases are TGTGCCAGCGGAAGGCCAGGGCGAGAGACCCAGTACTTC.